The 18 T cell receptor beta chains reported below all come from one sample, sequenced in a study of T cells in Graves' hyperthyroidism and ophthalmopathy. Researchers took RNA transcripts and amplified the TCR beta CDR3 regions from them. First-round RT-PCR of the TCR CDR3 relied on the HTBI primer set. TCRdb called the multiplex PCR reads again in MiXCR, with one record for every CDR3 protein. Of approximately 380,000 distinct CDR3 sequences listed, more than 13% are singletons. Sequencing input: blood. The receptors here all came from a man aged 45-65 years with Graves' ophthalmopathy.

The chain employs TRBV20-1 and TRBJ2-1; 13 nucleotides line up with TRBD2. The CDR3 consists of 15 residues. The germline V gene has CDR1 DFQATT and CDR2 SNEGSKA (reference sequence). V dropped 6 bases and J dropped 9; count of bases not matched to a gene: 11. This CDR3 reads CSAASRTSGSFEQFF. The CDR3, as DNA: TGCAGTGCAGCCTCCCGGACTAGCGGGAGTTTTGAGCAGTTCTTC.

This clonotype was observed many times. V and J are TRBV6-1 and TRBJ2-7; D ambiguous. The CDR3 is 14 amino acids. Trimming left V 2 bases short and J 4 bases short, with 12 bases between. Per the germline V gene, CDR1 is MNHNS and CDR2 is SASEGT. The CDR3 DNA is TGTGCCAGCAGTGAACTGGGAAGCTTGTACGAGCAGTACTTC. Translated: CASSELGSLYEQYF.

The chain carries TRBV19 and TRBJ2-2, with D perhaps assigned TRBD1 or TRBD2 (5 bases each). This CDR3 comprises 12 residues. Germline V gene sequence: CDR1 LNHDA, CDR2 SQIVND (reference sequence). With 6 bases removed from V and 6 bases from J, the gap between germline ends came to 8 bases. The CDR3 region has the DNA TGTGCCAGTAGCGAGGGGTCCGGGGAGCTGTTTTTT. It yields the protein CASSEGSGELFF.

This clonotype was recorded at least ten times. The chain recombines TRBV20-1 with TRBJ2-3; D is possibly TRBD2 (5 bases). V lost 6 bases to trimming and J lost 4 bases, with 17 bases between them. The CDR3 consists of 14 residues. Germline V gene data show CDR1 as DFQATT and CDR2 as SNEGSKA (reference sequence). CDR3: CSAWEWPRADTQYF. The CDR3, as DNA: TGCAGTGCCTGGGAGTGGCCAAGGGCAGATACGCAGTATTTT.

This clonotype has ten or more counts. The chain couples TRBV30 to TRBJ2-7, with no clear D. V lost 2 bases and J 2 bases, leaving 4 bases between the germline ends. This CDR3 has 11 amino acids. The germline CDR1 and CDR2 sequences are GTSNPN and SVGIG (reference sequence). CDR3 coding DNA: TGTGCCTGGAGTCTCCCCTACGAGCAGTACTTC. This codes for CAWSLPYEQYF.

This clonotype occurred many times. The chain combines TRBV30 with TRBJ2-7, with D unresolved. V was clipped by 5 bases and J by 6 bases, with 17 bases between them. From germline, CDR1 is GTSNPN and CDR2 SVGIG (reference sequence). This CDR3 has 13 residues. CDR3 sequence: CAWDLGDKLEQYF. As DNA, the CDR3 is TGTGCCTGGGACTTGGGCGATAAACTCGAGCAGTACTTC. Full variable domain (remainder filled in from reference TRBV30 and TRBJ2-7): SQTIHQWPATLVQPVGSPLSLECTVEGTSNPNLYWYRQAAGRGLQLLFYSVGIGQISSEVPQNLSASRPQDRQFILSSKKLLLSDSGFYLCAWDLGDKLEQYFGPGTRLTVT.

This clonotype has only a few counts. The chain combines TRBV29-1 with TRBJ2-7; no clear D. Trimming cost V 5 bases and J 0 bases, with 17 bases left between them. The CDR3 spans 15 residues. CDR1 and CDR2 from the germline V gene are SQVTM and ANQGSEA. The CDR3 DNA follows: TGCAGCGTTTGTTTTGGCTCGGCTACCTCCTACGAGCAGTACTTC. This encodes CSVCFGSATSYEQYF.

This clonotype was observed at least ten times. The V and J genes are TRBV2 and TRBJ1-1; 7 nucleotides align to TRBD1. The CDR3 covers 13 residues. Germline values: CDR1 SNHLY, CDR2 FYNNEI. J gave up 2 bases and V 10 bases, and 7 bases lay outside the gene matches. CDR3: CANKGQQNTEAFF. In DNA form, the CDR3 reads TGTGCCAACAAGGGACAGCAAAACACTGAAGCTTTCTTT. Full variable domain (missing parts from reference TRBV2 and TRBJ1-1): EPEVTQTPSHQVTQMGQEVILRCVPISNHLYFYWYRQILGQKVEFLVSFYNNEISEKSEIFDDQFSVERPDGSNFTLKIRSTKLEDSAMYFCANKGQQNTEAFFGQGTRLTVV.

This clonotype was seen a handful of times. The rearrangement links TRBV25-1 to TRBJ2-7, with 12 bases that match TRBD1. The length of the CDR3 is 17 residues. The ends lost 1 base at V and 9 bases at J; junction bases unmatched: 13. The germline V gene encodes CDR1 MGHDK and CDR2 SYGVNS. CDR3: CASSEFGTGGQWIRQYF. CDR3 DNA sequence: TGTGCCAGCAGTGAATTTGGGACAGGGGGCCAGTGGATACGGCAGTACTTC.

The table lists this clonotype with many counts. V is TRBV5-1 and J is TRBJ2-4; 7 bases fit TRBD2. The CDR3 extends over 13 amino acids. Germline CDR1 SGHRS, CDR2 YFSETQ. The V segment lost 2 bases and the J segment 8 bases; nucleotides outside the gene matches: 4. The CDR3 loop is CASSFGGGDIQYF. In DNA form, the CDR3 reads TGCGCCAGCAGCTTCGGGGGAGGGGACATTCAGTACTTC.

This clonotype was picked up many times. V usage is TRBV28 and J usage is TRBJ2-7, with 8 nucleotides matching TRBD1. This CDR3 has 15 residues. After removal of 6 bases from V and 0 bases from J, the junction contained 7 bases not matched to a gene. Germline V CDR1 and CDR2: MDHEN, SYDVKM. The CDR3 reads CASRTGGLSSYEQYF. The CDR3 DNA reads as TGTGCCAGCAGAACAGGGGGACTTAGCTCCTACGAGCAGTACTTC.

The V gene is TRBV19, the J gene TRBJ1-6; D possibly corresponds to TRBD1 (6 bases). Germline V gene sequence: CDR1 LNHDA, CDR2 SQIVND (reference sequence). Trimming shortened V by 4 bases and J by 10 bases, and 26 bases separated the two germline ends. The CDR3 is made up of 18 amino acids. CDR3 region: CASSTTATSGTSGSPLHF. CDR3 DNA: TGTGCCAGTAGTACAACAGCGACCTCCGGGACAAGTGGATCACCCCTCCACTTT.

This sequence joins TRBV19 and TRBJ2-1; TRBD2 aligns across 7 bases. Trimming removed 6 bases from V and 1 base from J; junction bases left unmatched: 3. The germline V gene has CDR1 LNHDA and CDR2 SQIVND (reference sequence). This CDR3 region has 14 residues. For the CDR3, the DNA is TGTGCCAGTAGCGTCGGGAGGTCCTACAATGAGCAGTTCTTC. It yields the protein CASSVGRSYNEQFF.

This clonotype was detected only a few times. The CDR3 bases are TGTGCTAGTGGACCCGGACAGGGGGACATTCAGTACTTC. Translation: CASGPGQGDIQYF. The J gene is TRBJ2-4, the V gene TRBV12-5, with 10 bases that match TRBD1. The junction had 4 bases not matched to a gene; V was cut back by 6 bases and J by 8 bases. The CDR3 covers 13 residues. Looked up from germline, CDR1 is LGHNT and CDR2 is FRNRAP.

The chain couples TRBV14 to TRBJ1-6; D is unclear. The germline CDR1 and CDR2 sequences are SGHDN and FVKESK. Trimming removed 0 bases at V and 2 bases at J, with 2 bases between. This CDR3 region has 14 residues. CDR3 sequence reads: CASSQDAYNSPLHF. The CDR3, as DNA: TGTGCCAGCAGCCAAGATGCCTATAATTCACCCCTCCACTTT.

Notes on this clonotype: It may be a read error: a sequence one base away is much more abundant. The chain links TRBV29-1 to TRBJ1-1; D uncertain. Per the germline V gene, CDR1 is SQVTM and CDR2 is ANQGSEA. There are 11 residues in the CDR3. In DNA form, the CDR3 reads TGCAGCGTGGTCAAGAACACTGAAGGTTTCTTT. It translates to CSVVKNTEGFF.

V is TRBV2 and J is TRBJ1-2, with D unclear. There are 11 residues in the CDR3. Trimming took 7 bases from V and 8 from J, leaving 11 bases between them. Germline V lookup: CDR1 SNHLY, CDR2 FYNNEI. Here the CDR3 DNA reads TGTGCCAGCATGAGAGAATACGGCTACACCTTC. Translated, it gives CASMREYGYTF.

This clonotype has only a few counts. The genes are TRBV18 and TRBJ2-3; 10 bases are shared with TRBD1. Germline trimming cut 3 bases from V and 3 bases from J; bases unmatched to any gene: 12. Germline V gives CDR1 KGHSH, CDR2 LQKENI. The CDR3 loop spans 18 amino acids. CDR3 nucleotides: TGTGCCAGCTCACCCCTCGGTTTCGGGACAGGGGCGACAGATACGCAGTATTTT. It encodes CASSPLGFGTGATDTQYF.